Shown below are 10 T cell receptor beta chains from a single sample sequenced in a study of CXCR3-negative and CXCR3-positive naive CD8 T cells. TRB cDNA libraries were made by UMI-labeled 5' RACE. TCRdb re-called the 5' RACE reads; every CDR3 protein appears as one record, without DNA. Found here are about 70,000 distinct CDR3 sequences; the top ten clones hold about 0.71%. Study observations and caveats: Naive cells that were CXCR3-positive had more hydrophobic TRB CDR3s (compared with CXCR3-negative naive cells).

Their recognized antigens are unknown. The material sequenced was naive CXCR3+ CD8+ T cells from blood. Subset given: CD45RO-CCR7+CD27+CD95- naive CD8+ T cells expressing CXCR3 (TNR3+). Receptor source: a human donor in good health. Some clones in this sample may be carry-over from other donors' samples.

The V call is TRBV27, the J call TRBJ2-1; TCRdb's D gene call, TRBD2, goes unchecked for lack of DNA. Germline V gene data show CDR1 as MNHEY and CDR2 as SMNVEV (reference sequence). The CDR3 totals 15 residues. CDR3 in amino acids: CASRVTSGHQDEQFF.

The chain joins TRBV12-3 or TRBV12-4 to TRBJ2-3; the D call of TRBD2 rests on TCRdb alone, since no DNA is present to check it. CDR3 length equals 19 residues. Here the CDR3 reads CASSLDSPSGALYTDTQYF.

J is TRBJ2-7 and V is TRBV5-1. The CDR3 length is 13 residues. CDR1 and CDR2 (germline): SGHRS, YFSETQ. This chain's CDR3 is CASSLAMTYEQYF. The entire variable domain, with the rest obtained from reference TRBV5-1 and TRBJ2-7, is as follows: KAGVTQTPRYLIKTRGQQVTLSCSPISGHRSVSWYQQTPGQGLQFLFEYFSETQRNKGNFPGRFSGRQFSNSRSEMNVSTLELGDSALYLCASSLAMTYEQYFGPGTRLTVT.

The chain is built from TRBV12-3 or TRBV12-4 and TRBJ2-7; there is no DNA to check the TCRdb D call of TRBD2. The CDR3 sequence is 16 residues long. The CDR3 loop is CASSLGSYGGDYEQYF.

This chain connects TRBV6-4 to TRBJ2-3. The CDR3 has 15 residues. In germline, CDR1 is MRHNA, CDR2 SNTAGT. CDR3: CASSDHGSSTDTQYF.

The CDR3 loop is CSVETPDGRPYEQYF. The chain carries TRBV29-1 and TRBJ2-7; lacking DNA, the TRBD1 call made by TCRdb goes unchecked. The germline V gene has CDR1 SQVTM and CDR2 ANQGSEA. The CDR3 sequence is 15 residues long.

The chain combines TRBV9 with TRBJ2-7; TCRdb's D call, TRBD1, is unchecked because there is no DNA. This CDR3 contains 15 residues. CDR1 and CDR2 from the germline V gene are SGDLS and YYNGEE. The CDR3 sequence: CASSATGAPSYEQYF. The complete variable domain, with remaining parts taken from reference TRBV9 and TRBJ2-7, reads DSGVTQTPKHLITATGQRVTLRCSPRSGDLSVYWYQQSLDQGLQFLIQYYNGEERAKGNILERFSAQQFPDLHSELNLSSLELGDSALYFCASSATGAPSYEQYFGPGTRLTVT.

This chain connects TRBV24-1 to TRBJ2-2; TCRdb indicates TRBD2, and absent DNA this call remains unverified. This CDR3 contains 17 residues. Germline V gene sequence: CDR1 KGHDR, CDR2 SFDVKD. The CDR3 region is CATSDVTSGGDTGELFF.

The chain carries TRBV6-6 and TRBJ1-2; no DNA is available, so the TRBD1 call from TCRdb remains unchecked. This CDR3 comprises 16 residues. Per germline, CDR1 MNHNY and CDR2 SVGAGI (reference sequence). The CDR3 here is CASSPDPGGILYGYTF.

CDR3 sequence reads: CASSYFAGSRETQYF. The rearrangement uses TRBV6-2 or TRBV6-3 and TRBJ2-5; TCRdb names TRBD2, which stays unverified in the absence of DNA. Per the germline V gene, CDR1 is MNHEY and CDR2 is SVGEGT. This CDR3 region has 15 residues.